This entry lists 5 T cell receptor beta chains sequenced from one sample in a study of blood T cell repertoires in COVID-19. Produced via immunoSEQ multiplex PCR; TCRdb's table is partial and in-frame only. This table holds approximately 44,000 clones, about nine tenths found once. The sequencing sample was made of peripheral blood. Receptors were obtained from a man aged 60 to 69 with active COVID-19.

The chain is built from TRBV20-1 and TRBJ2-1; 7 nucleotides agree with TRBD1. The germline V gene encodes CDR1 DFQATT and CDR2 SNEGSKA (reference sequence). V trimming: 6 bases; J trimming: 9 bases; junction bases outside the gene matches: 5. The CDR3 sequence is 11 residues long. The CDR3 region is CSAVQGLEQFF. CDR3 nucleotides: TGCAGTGCCGTACAGGGGCTTGAGCAGTTCTTC.

This chain joins TRBV7-2 and TRBJ2-5; the D is unclear. The CDR3 loop spans 13 amino acids. The germline gives CDR1 SGHTA, CDR2 FQGNSA. Deletions cut 4 bases from V and 1 base from J, with 7 bases between. Here the CDR3 DNA reads TGTGCCAGCAGCTCGAGAGTCCAAGAGACCCAGTACTTC. It is translated as CASSSRVQETQYF.

The chain joins TRBV2 to TRBJ2-7; D might be TRBD1 (6 bases). The CDR3 length is 16 residues. The V gene's germline CDR1 is SNHLY and CDR2 FYNNEI. V was clipped by 6 bases and J by 1 base, with 19 bases between them. Here the CDR3 DNA reads TGTGCCAGCAGGTTGACAGGTGGAAGTCAATCCTACGAGCAGTACTTC. Protein product: CASRLTGGSQSYEQYF.

Here the CDR3 reads CASSLEATSYF. The CDR3 coding sequence is TGTGCCAGCAGCTTAGAGGCGACTAGCTACTTC. The chain employs TRBV11-2 and TRBJ2-7; 7 bases are a match to TRBD2. V lost 0 bases and J lost 13; bases outside the gene matches: 3. Per the germline V gene, CDR1 is SGHAT and CDR2 is FQNNGV. The CDR3 has 11 amino acids. The full variable domain, rest sourced from reference TRBV11-2 and TRBJ2-7, is EAGVAQSPRYKIIEKRQSVAFWCNPISGHATLYWYQQILGQGPKLLIQFQNNGVVDDSQLPKDRFSAERLKGVDSTLKIQPAKLEDSAVYLCASSLEATSYFGPGTRLTVT.

The V and J genes are TRBV6-5 and TRBJ2-7; 8 bases fit TRBD2. The CDR3 is 12 amino acids. V was clipped by 6 bases and J by 6 bases; unmatched bases: 4. Germline V gives CDR1 MNHEY, CDR2 SVGAGI. CDR3 region: CASRVAGSEQYF. CDR3 DNA: TGTGCCAGCAGGGTAGCGGGATCCGAGCAGTACTTC.